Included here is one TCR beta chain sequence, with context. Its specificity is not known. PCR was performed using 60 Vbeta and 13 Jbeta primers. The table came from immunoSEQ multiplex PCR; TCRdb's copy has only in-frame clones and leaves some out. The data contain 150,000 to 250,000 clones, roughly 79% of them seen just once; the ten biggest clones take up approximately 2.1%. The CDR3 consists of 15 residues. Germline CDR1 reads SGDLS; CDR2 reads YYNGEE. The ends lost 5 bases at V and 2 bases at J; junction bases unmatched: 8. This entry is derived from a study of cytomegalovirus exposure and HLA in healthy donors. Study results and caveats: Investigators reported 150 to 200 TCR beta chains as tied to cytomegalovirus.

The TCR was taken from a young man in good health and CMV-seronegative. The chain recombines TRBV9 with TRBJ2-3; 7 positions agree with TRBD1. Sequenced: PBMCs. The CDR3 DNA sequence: TGTGCCAGCAGAAGAGGGGGCTCGTACACAGATACGCAGTATTTT. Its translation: CASRRGGSYTDTQYF.